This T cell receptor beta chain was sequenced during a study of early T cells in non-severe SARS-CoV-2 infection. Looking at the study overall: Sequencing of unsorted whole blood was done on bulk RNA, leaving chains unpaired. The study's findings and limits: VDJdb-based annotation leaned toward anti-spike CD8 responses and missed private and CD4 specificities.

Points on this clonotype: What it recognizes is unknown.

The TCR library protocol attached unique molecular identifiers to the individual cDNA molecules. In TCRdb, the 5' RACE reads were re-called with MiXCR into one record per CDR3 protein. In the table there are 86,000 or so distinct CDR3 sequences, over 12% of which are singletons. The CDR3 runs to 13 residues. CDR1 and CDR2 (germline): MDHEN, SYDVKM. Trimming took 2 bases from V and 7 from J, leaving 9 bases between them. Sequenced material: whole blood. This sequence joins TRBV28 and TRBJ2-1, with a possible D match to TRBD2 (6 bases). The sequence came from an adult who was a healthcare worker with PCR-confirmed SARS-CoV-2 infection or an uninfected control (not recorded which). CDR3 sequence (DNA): TGTGCCAGCAGTTTAGGGACTCCGAATGAGCAGTTCTTC. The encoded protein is CASSLGTPNEQFF.